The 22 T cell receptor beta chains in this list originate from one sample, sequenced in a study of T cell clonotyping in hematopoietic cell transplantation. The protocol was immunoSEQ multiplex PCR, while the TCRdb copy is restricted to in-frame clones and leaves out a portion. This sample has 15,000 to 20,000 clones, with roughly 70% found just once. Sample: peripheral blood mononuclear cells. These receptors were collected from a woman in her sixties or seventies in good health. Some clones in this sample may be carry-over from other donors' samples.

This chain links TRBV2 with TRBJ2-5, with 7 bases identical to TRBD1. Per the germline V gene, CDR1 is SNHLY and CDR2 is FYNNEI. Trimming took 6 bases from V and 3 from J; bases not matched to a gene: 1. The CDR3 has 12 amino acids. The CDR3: CASSGQEETQYF. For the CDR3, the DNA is TGTGCCAGCAGCGGACAGGAAGAGACCCAGTACTTC. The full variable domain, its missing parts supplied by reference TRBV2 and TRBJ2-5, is EPEVTQTPSHQVTQMGQEVILRCVPISNHLYFYWYRQILGQKVEFLVSFYNNEISEKSEIFDDQFSVERPDGSNFTLKIRSTKLEDSAMYFCASSGQEETQYFGPGTRLLVL.

The CDR3 sequence is CASSEGGPSSFGYTF. DNA for the CDR3: TGTGCCAGCAGTGAAGGGGGACCCTCCAGCTTTGGCTACACCTTC. V gene TRBV25-1 combines with J gene TRBJ1-2; a possible D gene is TRBD1 (5 bases). Germline CDR1 is MGHDK and CDR2 is SYGVNS. V was pared by 2 bases and J by 7 bases, with 17 bases between. There are 15 residues in the CDR3.

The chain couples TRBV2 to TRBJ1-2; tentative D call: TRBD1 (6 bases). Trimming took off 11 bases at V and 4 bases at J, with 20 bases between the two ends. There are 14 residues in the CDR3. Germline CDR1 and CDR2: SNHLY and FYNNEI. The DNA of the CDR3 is TGTGCCCGAAGTCAGGACAGATATCCCTATGGCTACACCTTC. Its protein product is CARSQDRYPYGYTF.

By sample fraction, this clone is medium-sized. CDR3 bases: TGTGCCAGCAGCTTGGCAGGGGACCTTAACTATGGCTACACCTTC. It is translated as CASSLAGDLNYGYTF. This chain joins TRBV5-4 and TRBJ1-2, with D perhaps matching TRBD1 (6 bases). Looked up from germline, CDR1 is SGHNT and CDR2 is YYREEE (reference sequence). The CDR3 sequence is 15 residues long. The V gene lost 0 bases and the J gene lost 1 base, with 10 bases spanning the gap.

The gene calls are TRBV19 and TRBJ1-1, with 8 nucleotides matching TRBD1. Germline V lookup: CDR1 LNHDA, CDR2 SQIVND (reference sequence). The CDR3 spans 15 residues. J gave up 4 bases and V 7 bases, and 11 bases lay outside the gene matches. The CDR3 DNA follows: TGTGCCAGTATCATGGACCCCCAGGGGGCCACTGAAGCTTTCTTT. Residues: CASIMDPQGATEAFF.

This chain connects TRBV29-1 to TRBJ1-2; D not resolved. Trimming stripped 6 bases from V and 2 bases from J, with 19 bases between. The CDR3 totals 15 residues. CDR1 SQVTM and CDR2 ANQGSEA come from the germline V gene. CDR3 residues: CSVRTRTSWNYGYTF. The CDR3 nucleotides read TGCAGCGTCCGTACTAGGACTAGTTGGAACTATGGCTACACCTTC. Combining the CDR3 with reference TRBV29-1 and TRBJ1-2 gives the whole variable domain SAVISQKPSRDICQRGTSLTIQCQVDSQVTMMFWYRQQPGQSLTLIATANQGSEATYESGFVIDKFPISRPNLTFSTLTVSNMSPEDSSIYLCSVRTRTSWNYGYTFGSGTRLTVV.

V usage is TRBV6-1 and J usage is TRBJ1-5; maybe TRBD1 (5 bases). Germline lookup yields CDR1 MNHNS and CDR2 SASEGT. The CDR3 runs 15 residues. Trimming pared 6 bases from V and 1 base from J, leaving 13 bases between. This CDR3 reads CASSTWGGSNQPQHF. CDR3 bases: TGTGCCAGCAGCACCTGGGGCGGGAGCAATCAGCCCCAGCATTTT.

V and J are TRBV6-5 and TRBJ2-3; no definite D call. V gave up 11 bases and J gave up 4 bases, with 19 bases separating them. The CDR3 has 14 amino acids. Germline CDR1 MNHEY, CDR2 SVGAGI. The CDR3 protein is CASRHAAGSDTQYF. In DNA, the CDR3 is TGTGCCTCCAGGCACGCCGCCGGGTCAGATACGCAGTATTTT.

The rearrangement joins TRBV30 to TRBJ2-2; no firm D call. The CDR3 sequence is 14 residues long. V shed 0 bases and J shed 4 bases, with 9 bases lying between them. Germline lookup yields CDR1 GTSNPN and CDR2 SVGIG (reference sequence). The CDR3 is CAWSVSSLTGELFF. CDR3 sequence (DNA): TGTGCCTGGAGTGTATCTTCCCTCACCGGGGAGCTGTTTTTT.

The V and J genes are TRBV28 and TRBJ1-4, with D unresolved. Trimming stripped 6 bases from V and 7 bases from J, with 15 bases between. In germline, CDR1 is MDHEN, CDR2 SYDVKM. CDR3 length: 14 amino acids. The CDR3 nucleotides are TGTGCCAGCAGGCCTCAAGGGCTGAGTGAAAAACTGTTTTTT. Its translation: CASRPQGLSEKLFF.

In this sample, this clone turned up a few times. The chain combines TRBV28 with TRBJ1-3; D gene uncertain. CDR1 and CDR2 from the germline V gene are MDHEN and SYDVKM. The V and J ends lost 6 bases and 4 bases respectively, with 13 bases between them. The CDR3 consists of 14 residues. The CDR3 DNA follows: TGTGCCAGCAGGTATCGTGGCGTAGGAAACACCATATATTTT. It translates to CASRYRGVGNTIYF.

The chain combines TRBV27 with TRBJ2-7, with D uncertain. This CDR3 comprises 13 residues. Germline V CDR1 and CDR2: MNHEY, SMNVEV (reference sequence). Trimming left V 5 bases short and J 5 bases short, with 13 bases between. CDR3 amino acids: CASSRNAVHEQYF. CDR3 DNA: TGTGCCAGCAGTCGTAACGCGGTCCACGAGCAGTACTTC.

The chain's CDR3 is CAIREGANEQYF. The CDR3 nucleotides are TGTGCCATCCGGGAGGGGGCCAACGAGCAGTACTTC. The V and J genes are TRBV2 and TRBJ2-7; a possible D gene is TRBD2 (8 bases). Germline values: CDR1 SNHLY, CDR2 FYNNEI. The CDR3 totals 12 residues. V was clipped by 10 bases and J by 5 bases, with 15 bases between them.

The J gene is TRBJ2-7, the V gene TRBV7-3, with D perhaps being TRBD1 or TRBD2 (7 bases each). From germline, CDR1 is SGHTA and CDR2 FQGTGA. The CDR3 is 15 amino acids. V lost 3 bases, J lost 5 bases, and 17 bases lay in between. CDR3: CASSLGGGSWDEQYF. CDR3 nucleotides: TGTGCCAGCAGCTTGGGAGGGGGCAGTTGGGACGAGCAGTACTTC.

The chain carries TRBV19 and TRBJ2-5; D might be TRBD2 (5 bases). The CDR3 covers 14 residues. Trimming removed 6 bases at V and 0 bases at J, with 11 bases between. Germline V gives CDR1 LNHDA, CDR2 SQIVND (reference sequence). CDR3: CASSPQRYQETQYF. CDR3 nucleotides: TGTGCCAGTAGCCCCCAGCGGTACCAAGAGACCCAGTACTTC.

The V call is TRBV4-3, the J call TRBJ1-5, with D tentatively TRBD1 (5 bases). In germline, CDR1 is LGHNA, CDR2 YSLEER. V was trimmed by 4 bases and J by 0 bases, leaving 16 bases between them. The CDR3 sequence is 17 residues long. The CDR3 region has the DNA TGCGCCAGCAGCCTTCAATGGGGGGATTATAGCAATCAGCCCCAGCATTTT. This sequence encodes CASSLQWGDYSNQPQHF.

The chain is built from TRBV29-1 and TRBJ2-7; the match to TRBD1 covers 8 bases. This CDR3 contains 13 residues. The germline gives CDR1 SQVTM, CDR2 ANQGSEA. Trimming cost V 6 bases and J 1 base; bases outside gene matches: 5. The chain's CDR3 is CSVTGGPSYEQYF. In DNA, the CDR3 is TGCAGCGTCACAGGGGGGCCTTCCTACGAGCAGTACTTC.

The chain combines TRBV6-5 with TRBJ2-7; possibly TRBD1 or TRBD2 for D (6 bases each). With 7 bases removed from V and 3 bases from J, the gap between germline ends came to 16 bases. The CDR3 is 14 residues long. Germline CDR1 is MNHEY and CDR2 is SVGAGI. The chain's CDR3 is CASNPEGVGYEQYF. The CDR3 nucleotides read TGTGCCAGCAACCCGGAGGGGGTGGGCTACGAGCAGTACTTC.

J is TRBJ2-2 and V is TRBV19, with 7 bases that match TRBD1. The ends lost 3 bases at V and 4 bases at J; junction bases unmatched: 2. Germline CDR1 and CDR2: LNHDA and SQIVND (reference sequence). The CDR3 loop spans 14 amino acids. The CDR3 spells CASSIQGVTGELFF. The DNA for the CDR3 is TGTGCCAGTAGTATCCAGGGGGTCACCGGGGAGCTGTTTTTT.

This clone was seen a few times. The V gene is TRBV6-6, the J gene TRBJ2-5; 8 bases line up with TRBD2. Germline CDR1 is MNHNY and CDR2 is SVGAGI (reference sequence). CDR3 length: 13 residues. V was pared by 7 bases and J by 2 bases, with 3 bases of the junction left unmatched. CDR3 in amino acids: CASTPSGQETQYF. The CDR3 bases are TGTGCCAGCACTCCTAGCGGGCAAGAGACCCAGTACTTC.

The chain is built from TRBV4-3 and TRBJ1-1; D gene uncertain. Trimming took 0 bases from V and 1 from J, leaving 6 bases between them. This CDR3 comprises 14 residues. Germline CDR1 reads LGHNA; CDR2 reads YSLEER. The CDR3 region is CASSQDLGNTEAFF. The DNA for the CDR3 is TGCGCCAGCAGCCAAGATCTCGGGAACACTGAAGCTTTCTTT.

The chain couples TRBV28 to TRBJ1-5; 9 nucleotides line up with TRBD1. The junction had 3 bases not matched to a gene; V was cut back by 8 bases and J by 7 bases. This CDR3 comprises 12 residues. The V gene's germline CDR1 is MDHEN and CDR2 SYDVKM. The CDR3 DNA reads TGTGCCAGCCTGGACAGGGGACAGCCCCAGCATTTT. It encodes CASLDRGQPQHF.